Below, one TCR beta chain is given with its context. CDR1 and CDR2 from the germline V gene are MGHRA and YSYEKL. V shed 4 bases and J 3 bases; nucleotides not matched to a gene: 5. The CDR3 covers 15 residues. The assay was immunoSEQ multiplex PCR, and TCRdb's table has in-frame clones only and misses some. This sample has roughly 130,000 clones, with approximately 84% found just once. These data originate in a study of PD-L1 blockade in urothelial cancer. About the research overall: There were a median of around 140,000 T cells in blood samples.

The sample's time point: pretreatment peripheral blood. The specimen was PBMCs, collected around atezolizumab (anti-PD-L1) treatment. The chain uses TRBV4-1 and TRBJ2-3, with 9 bases that match TRBD1. The clonotype was recovered from a man aged 45-65 years with urothelial cancer. CDR3 sequence (DNA): TGCGCCAGCAGCCGGGGGACAGGGTTTACAGATACGCAGTATTTT. It translates to CASSRGTGFTDTQYF.